This T cell receptor (beta chain) was identified in a study of brain T cells in children with intractable seizures. This CDR3 has 13 residues. Germline lookup yields CDR1 SQVTM and CDR2 ANQGSEA. The ends lost 7 bases at V and 0 bases at J; junction bases unmatched: 6. Profiling relied on immunoSEQ multiplex PCR, and the TCRdb table lists in-frame clones only, not all of them. Of around 20,000 clones listed, 85% to 95% are singletons. V and J are TRBV29-1 and TRBJ2-7; 7 positions match TRBD1. The sequencing here drew on peripheral blood, taken at surgery. The clonotype comes from a boy between 10 and 17 years old with focal cortical dysplasia and intractable seizures. The CDR3 reads CSALTGASYEQYF. The CDR3 coding sequence is TGCAGCGCACTTACAGGGGCCTCCTACGAGCAGTACTTC.